Listed below are T cell receptor beta chains from one sample, sequenced in a study of technical replicates of blood from four donors. The repertoire was sequenced with immunoSEQ multiplex PCR; TCRdb's copy has only in-frame clones and lacks some. The data contain 56,000 or so clones, about 94% of them singletons. Input material: PBMCs. The receptors here all came from a human donor in good health. Some clones in this sample may be carry-over from other donors' samples. The CDR3 runs from the conserved cysteine through the conserved F or W. A D gene is named only where the DNA matches it firmly. Size values are once, few and many counts, or a class for expanded clones, and some rows have none.

14 TRBJ2-7 - TRBV7-2 - CASSPLVGNYEQYF TGTGCCAGCAGCCCACTAGTGGGAAACTACGAGCAGTACTTC
14 TRBJ2-7 - TRBV5-1 - CASSFTGSSYEQYF TGCGCCAGCAGCTTCACAGGCAGCTCCTACGAGCAGTACTTC
14 TRBJ2-1 TRBD2 TRBV2 - CASSLFAGVIEQFF TGTGCCAGCAGCTTGTTTGCGGGAGTAATTGAGCAGTTCTTC
14 TRBJ1-2 - TRBV5-1 - CASSRGEGVGGYTF TGCGCCAGCAGCCGCGGAGAGGGGGTCGGTGGCTACACCTTC
13 TRBJ2-3 - TRBV11-2 - CASGTFRTDTQYF TGTGCCAGTGGGACATTTCGCACAGATACGCAGTATTTT
16 TRBJ2-5 - TRBV5-8 once CASSLGTRQTQETQYF TGTGCCAGCAGCTTGGGGACCCGACAGACCCAAGAGACCCAGTACTTC
13 TRBJ2-1 - TRBV30 - CAWSSGRGNEQFF TGTGCCTGGAGCAGCGGGCGGGGCAATGAGCAGTTCTTC
15 TRBJ1-4 TRBD1 TRBV15 - CATSRDGQGPEKLFF TGTGCCACCAGCAGAGACGGACAGGGGCCAGAAAAACTGTTTTTT
15 TRBJ2-7 TRBD2 TRBV4-2 - CASSQDSGSAYEQYF TGTGCCAGCAGCCAGGATAGCGGGTCCGCCTACGAGCAGTACTTC
15 TRBJ2-7 - TRBV5-4 - CASSLRGGGSYEQYF TGTGCCAGCAGCTTGAGGGGGGGCGGCTCCTACGAGCAGTACTTC
11 TRBJ1-2 - TRBV20-1 - CSASVGGGYTF TGCAGTGCTAGTGTCGGTGGTGGCTACACCTTC
17 TRBJ2-2 TRBD1 TRBV11-2 - CASSPRPGQGNTGELFF TGTGCCAGCAGCCCCCGCCCAGGACAGGGGAACACCGGGGAGCTGTTTTTT
15 TRBJ1-4 - TRBV7-6 - CASSLGGRSNEKLFF TGTGCCAGCAGCTTAGGCGGCAGAAGCAATGAAAAACTGTTTTTT
13 TRBJ1-1 - TRBV6-1 - CASSEGRGLEAFF TGTGCCAGCAGTGAAGGAAGGGGCCTAGAGGCTTTCTTT
15 TRBJ1-2 - TRBV7-2 - CASSPQVQGGYGYTF TGTGCCAGCAGTCCTCAAGTGCAGGGAGGCTATGGCTACACCTTC
16 TRBJ2-4 - TRBV7-8 - CASSPAGHLAKNIQYF TGTGCCAGCAGCCCAGCGGGACATCTAGCCAAAAACATTCAGTACTTC
14 TRBJ1-5 - TRBV18 - CASSPGGTGQPQHF TGTGCCAGCTCACCAGGTGGAACGGGTCAGCCCCAGCATTTT
16 TRBJ2-7 - TRBV4-2 - CASSQDEGDKTYEQYF TGTGCCAGCAGCCAAGACGAGGGGGACAAGACCTACGAGCAGTACTTC
14 TRBJ1-2 - TRBV19 - CASRTPQANYGYTF TGTGCCAGCAGGACCCCACAGGCTAACTATGGCTACACCTTC
14 TRBJ2-7 TRBD1 TRBV30 few CAWSGGQGADEQYF TGTGCCTGGAGTGGGGGACAGGGGGCAGACGAGCAGTACTTC
16 TRBJ2-7 TRBD2 TRBV4-1 once CASSQGFGLAAYEQYF TGCGCCAGCAGCCAAGGCTTCGGACTAGCGGCCTACGAGCAGTACTTC
13 TRBJ1-1 TRBD1 TRBV5-4 - CASSFRGTGQAFF TGTGCCAGCAGCTTTAGGGGGACAGGACAAGCTTTCTTT
22 TRBJ1-6 - TRBV10-1 medium-sized CASSDLGALGTRRSSYNSPLHF TGCGCCAGCAGTGATTTGGGGGCCCTCGGTACCCGAAGGAGCTCCTATAATTCACCCCTCCACTTT
14 TRBJ2-1 TRBD1 TRBV5-1 - CASSAAGGYNEQFF TGCGCCAGCAGTGCTGCAGGGGGTTACAATGAGCAGTTCTTC
13 TRBJ1-6 - TRBV5-6 - CASSYRVDSPLHF TGTGCCAGCAGTTACCGAGTGGATTCACCCCTCCACTTT
15 TRBJ1-2 TRBD1 TRBV6-5 - CASSYSRQGTFGYTF TGTGCCAGCAGTTACTCCCGACAGGGGACGTTTGGCTACACCTTC
16 TRBJ1-6 - TRBV4-1 - CASSQDRGVGNSPLHF TGCGCCAGCAGCCAAGATCGGGGGGTGGGTAATTCACCCCTCCACTTT
12 TRBJ1-2 - TRBV7-2 - CASSPGIYGYTF TGTGCCAGCAGCCCAGGGATCTATGGCTACACCTTC
15 TRBJ1-3 TRBD1 TRBV2 once CASSAYRGPGNTIYF TGTGCCAGCAGTGCCTACAGGGGGCCGGGAAACACCATATATTTT
13 TRBJ1-2 TRBD1 TRBV19 - CASRKTGGDGYTF TGTGCCAGTAGAAAGACAGGGGGCGACGGCTACACCTTC
13 TRBJ2-3 - TRBV29-1 - CSGGRVDTDTQYF TGCAGCGGGGGCAGGGTCGACACAGATACGCAGTATTTT
15 TRBJ2-5 TRBD2 TRBV9 - CASSEGGRSQETQYF TGTGCCAGCAGCGAAGGCGGGAGGTCACAAGAGACCCAGTACTTC
13 TRBJ2-2 - TRBV7-9 - CASSFLRPGELFF TGTGCCAGCAGCTTTCTGCGTCCCGGGGAGCTGTTTTTT
12 TRBJ2-7 - TRBV7-2 - CASSASSYEQYF TGTGCCAGCAGCGCGAGCTCCTACGAGCAGTACTTC
16 TRBJ1-1 - TRBV9 - CASSVGGGRGTDEAFF TGTGCCAGCAGCGTAGGGGGGGGCAGGGGAACGGATGAAGCTTTCTTT
15 TRBJ2-1 TRBD2 TRBV7-6 - CASSLVTSGSNEQFF TGTGCCAGCAGCTTAGTAACTAGCGGGAGCAATGAGCAGTTCTTC
12 TRBJ2-7 TRBD1 TRBV2 - CASRTGEHEQYF TGTGCCAGCCGGACAGGGGAGCACGAGCAGTACTTC
15 TRBJ1-1 - TRBV4-1 - CASSPTQGPNTEAFF TGCGCCAGCAGCCCGACTCAGGGGCCGAACACTGAAGCTTTCTTT
14 TRBJ1-5 - TRBV18 - CASSPGAGGQPQHF TGTGCCAGCTCGCCCGGGGCCGGGGGTCAGCCCCAGCATTTT
17 TRBJ2-1 TRBD1 TRBV13 once CASSSERQGALFDEQFF TGTGCCAGCAGTTCCGAACGACAGGGGGCGTTATTCGATGAGCAGTTCTTC
14 TRBJ2-2 TRBD1 TRBV10-3 once CAIMDQQGTGELFF TGTGCCATCATGGACCAACAGGGGACCGGGGAGCTGTTTTTT
17 TRBJ2-1 TRBD2 TRBV11-3 - CASSLGRGSGRGNEQFF TGTGCCAGCAGCTTAGGAAGGGGTAGCGGGAGGGGGAATGAGCAGTTCTTC
13 TRBJ2-5 - TRBV10-3 once CAISESPGETQYF TGTGCCATCAGTGAAAGTCCAGGAGAGACCCAGTACTTC